The rows below give T cell receptor beta chains drawn from one sample of a study of T cells after yellow fever vaccination. TCRdb re-called the 5' RACE reads through MiXCR, storing one row per CDR3 protein. Of hundreds of thousands of distinct CDR3 sequences in the sample, around an eighth were seen once. This specimen was PBMCs, taken on the day of the yellow fever booster vaccination. These TCRs come from a man younger than 45 who received the YFV17D yellow fever vaccine. Both conserved end residues are part of each CDR3. A D gene is named only where the DNA matches it firmly. Expanded clones get a size class; other rows say once, few or many, or leave the size out.

clone size	V gene	D gene	J gene	CDR3 protein	CDR3 DNA
few	TRBV3-1	TRBD2	TRBJ2-1	CASSQGGRVYNEQFF	TGTGCCAGCAGCCAAGGCGGGAGGGTTTACAATGAGCAGTTCTTC
-	TRBV5-8	-	TRBJ2-1	CASSFQGRGRLVGQFF	TGTGCCAGCAGCTTTCAAGGCAGGGGTCGGTTGGTGGGGCAGTTCTTC
few	TRBV12-3/TRBV12-4	TRBD2	TRBJ2-7	CASSAGLAPNEQYF	TGTGCCAGCAGTGCCGGACTAGCGCCCAACGAGCAGTACTTC
few	TRBV6-5	TRBD1	TRBJ1-1	CASSYTPAWDRMNTEAFF	TGTGCCAGCAGTTACACCCCCGCCTGGGACAGGATGAACACTGAAGCTTTCTTT
few	TRBV6-6	-	TRBJ2-7	CASSFLGVPEQYF	TGTGCCAGCAGCTTCCTAGGAGTTCCCGAGCAGTACTTC
few	TRBV29-1	-	TRBJ2-2	CSVAVRGAGELFF	TGCAGCGTTGCTGTCAGGGGGGCCGGGGAGCTGTTTTTT
few	TRBV20-1	-	TRBJ1-2	CSASGWGEHGYTF	TGCAGTGCTAGTGGGTGGGGGGAGCATGGCTACACCTTC
few	TRBV30	-	TRBJ1-4	CAWSVLSSANEKLFF	TGTGCCTGGAGTGTACTATCCTCAGCTAATGAAAAACTGTTTTTT
few	TRBV7-2	-	TRBJ2-1	CASSLEGALEQFF	TGTGCCAGCAGCTTAGAAGGGGCCCTCGAGCAGTTCTTC
many	TRBV7-2	-	TRBJ2-1	CASSLAVLYNEQFF	TGTGCCAGCAGCTTAGCCGTCTTGTACAATGAGCAGTTCTTC
-	TRBV5-1	-	TRBJ2-5	CASSIGTFEMETQYF	TGCGCCAGCAGCATCGGGACATTTGAGATGGAGACCCAGTACTTC
few	TRBV20-1	-	TRBJ2-3	CSVEEVTDTQYF	TGCAGTGTGGAAGAGGTCACAGATACGCAGTATTTT
few	TRBV7-2	-	TRBJ2-5	CASRGPAETQYF	TGTGCCAGCAGGGGTCCTGCAGAGACCCAGTACTTC
-	TRBV10-3	-	TRBJ2-5	CAISELQETQYF	TGTGCCATCAGTGAGTTACAAGAGACCCAGTACTTC
-	TRBV12-3/TRBV12-4	-	TRBJ2-1	CASSLGQLTKQFF	TGTGCCAGCAGTTTGGGACAACTGACGAAGCAGTTCTTC
-	TRBV9	TRBD2	TRBJ2-3	CASSPGAAGVGDTQYF	TGTGCCAGCAGCCCGGGGGCAGCGGGAGTTGGAGATACGCAGTATTTT
few	TRBV6-5	-	TRBJ2-1	CASSYSGPGYEQFF	TGTGCCAGCAGTTACTCAGGCCCGGGGTATGAGCAGTTCTTC
few	TRBV4-3	TRBD2	TRBJ2-1	CASYGTSGSPSYDNEQFF	TGCGCCAGCTACGGGACTAGCGGGTCCCCCAGCTACGACAATGAGCAGTTCTTC
few	TRBV4-1	TRBD1	TRBJ1-5	CASSQELQGAEPQHF	TGCGCCAGCAGCCAAGAGTTACAGGGGGCCGAGCCCCAGCATTTT
many	TRBV7-2	TRBD1	TRBJ2-1	CASSLAPDRVAEQFF	TGTGCCAGCAGCTTAGCCCCGGACAGGGTCGCTGAGCAGTTCTTC
few	TRBV30	-	TRBJ1-4	CAWSWTASNEKLFF	TGTGCCTGGAGTTGGACAGCTTCTAATGAAAAACTGTTTTTT
-	TRBV7-2	-	TRBJ1-6	CASSLGTADSPLHF	TGTGCCAGCAGCTTAGGGACAGCGGATTCACCCCTCCACTTT
few	TRBV25-1	TRBD2	TRBJ2-3	CASSGTSGSFTDTQYF	TGTGCCAGCAGCGGGACTAGCGGGAGCTTCACAGATACGCAGTATTTT
few	TRBV30	-	TRBJ1-2	CAWSVKSGARTGGYGYTF	TGTGCCTGGAGTGTCAAAAGTGGGGCCCGGACGGGCGGGTATGGCTACACCTTC
-	TRBV11-1	TRBD1	TRBJ1-5	CASSLAGRQGVGNQPQHF	TGTGCCAGCAGCTTAGCGGGAAGACAGGGCGTTGGCAATCAGCCCCAGCATTTT
few	TRBV18	-	TRBJ1-1	CASSPRTMGVNTEAFF	TGTGCCAGCTCACCTCGGACCATGGGTGTGAACACTGAAGCTTTCTTT
-	TRBV7-6	TRBD1	TRBJ2-3	CASSWTGGDTQYF	TGTGCCAGCAGCTGGACAGGGGGGGATACGCAGTATTTT
-	TRBV2	-	TRBJ2-3	CASRSDTDTQYF	TGTGCCAGCAGATCAGACACAGATACGCAGTATTTT